This T cell receptor (beta chain) stems from a study of cytomegalovirus exposure and HLA in healthy donors. This CDR3 comprises 19 residues. Germline values: CDR1 SGHVS, CDR2 FNYEAQ. V dropped 3 bases and J dropped 4; count of bases not matched to a gene: 18. PCR amplification relied on 60 Vbeta primers (plus 13 Jbeta primers). Repertoires were generated with immunoSEQ multiplex PCR, while TCRdb's copy carries only in-frame clones and drops some. The sample lists about 130,000 clones; 75% to 90% were seen once. The clonotype was recovered from a man between 18 and 35 years old in good health and CMV-seropositive. The sample consisted of PBMCs. This sequence joins TRBV7-6 and TRBJ2-3; 8 nucleotides match TRBD2. CDR3 protein: CASSFGPEGGGIRADTQYF. The CDR3, as DNA: TGTGCCAGCAGCTTCGGGCCGGAAGGCGGGGGGATTAGGGCAGATACGCAGTATTTT.